This T cell receptor beta chain was recovered during a study of metastatic and nonmetastatic thyroid tumors (dated by TCRdb to the early 2020s). Turning to the overall study: Repertoires from peripheral blood and from tumor or nodule tissue samples of malignant and benign thyroid patients were compared. The research as a whole found: In both blood and tumor samples, malignant tumors were reported to have significantly higher TCR beta diversity than benign nodules.

None of the patients had been given any treatment before thyroid surgery. Using T-cell receptor beta sequencing, the researchers looked back retrospectively at clinical samples from patients, gathered between about 2012 and 2018. This clone was counted once. There is no known antigen for this receptor. No quality values exist for individual bases; no much larger clone is one base distant. A single read constitutes weak evidence. Inclusive of the bounding cysteine and phenylalanine, the CDR3 is 11 residues long. The read is trimmed to its CDR3 DNA, 33 bases read in frame from base 1. V and J lose 6 bases and 9 bases, and a span of 12 bases separates them. According to the germline V gene (reference sequence), CDR1 reads DFQATT and CDR2 reads SNEGSKA. Library preparation was by PCR. The instrument given in TCRdb is Illumina HiSeq 4000. The TCR beta-chain CDR3 region of each patient was profiled by high-throughput sequencing. As for the authors' bioinformatics: CDR3 differences across clinicopathological groups were used to build a classifier for discriminating distant-metastatic papillary thyroid cancer patients. To measure repertoire diversity the researchers used the Shannon index, while the Morisita-Horn index served to gauge how similar the tumor and blood repertoires were. TCRdb reworked the public reads: Q25 trimming with fastp, MiXCR clone assembly, productive beta chains retained. It is TCRdb's table, rather than the study itself, that gives the V and J calls and clone size. The table for this sample lists about 14,000 clones; over 25% of them were counted only once. Of the sample, 25% to 30% falls within the top ten clones.

The chain is made from TRBV20-1 and TRBJ2-1; the D gene cannot be named for sure. The clonotype was recovered from a female donor with papillary thyroid cancer or a benign thyroid nodule (not recorded which). Some clones in this sample may be carry-over from other donors' samples. The sequenced material came from tumor tissue. The nucleotides read TGCAGTGCGGAATATTACGGTGAGCAGTTCTTC. Translated, it gives CSAEYYGEQFF.